The next 8 T cell receptor beta chains were all read from a single sample in a study of blood T cell repertoires in COVID-19. Clones were read by immunoSEQ multiplex PCR, and TCRdb kept only the in-frame ones, dropping some. The table includes about 140,000 clones, 60% to 80% detected once. The sequenced sample consisted of PBMCs or T cells enriched from blood (not recorded which). Every receptor here comes from a woman aged 50 to 60 who had recovered from COVID-19.

V and J are TRBV7-2 and TRBJ2-1, with D tentatively TRBD2 (6 bases). Trimming pared 5 bases from V and 7 bases from J, leaving 15 bases between. Looked up from germline, CDR1 is SGHTA and CDR2 is FQGNSA. There are 14 residues in the CDR3. The CDR3 sequence is CASSLGLLRNEQFF. The CDR3 region has the DNA TGTGCCAGCAGCCTGGGACTTCTTCGTAATGAGCAGTTCTTC.

This chain joins TRBV7-8 and TRBJ1-1; maybe TRBD1 (6 bases). The CDR3 runs to 15 residues. CDR1 SGHVS and CDR2 FQNEAQ come from the germline V gene. Trimming cost V 0 bases and J 3 bases, with 11 bases left between them. The CDR3 spells CASSLAQGWYTEAFF. The CDR3 DNA reads TGTGCCAGCAGCTTAGCACAGGGATGGTACACTGAAGCTTTCTTT.

This sequence joins TRBV28 and TRBJ1-5; D gene unclear. There are 15 residues in the CDR3. CDR1 is MDHEN, CDR2 SYDVKM, per germline. V was trimmed by 6 bases and J by 2 bases, leaving 14 bases between them. The CDR3 spells CASSQRESGNQPQHF. Here the CDR3 DNA reads TGTGCCAGCAGCCAGCGGGAGTCGGGCAATCAGCCCCAGCATTTT.

The chain recombines TRBV9 with TRBJ1-6; D is unresolved. Germline loops: CDR1 SGDLS, CDR2 YYNGEE. The CDR3 spans 15 residues. Trimming cost V 0 bases and J 0 bases, with 4 bases left between them. CDR3 coding DNA: TGTGCCAGCAGCGTAGACAGCTCCTATAATTCACCCCTCCACTTT. Translating gives CASSVDSSYNSPLHF.

The chain couples TRBV7-9 to TRBJ1-4; the D gene is possibly TRBD1 (5 bases). Per germline, CDR1 SEHNR and CDR2 FQNEAQ (reference sequence). The CDR3 contains 14 residues. Trimming took off 2 bases at V and 5 bases at J, with 9 bases between the two ends. CDR3 sequence reads: CASSLSQGNEKLFF. The CDR3 bases are TGTGCCAGCAGCTTATCCCAGGGAAATGAAAAACTGTTTTTT. The full variable domain, in which reference TRBV7-9 and TRBJ1-4 provide the parts outside the CDR3, is DTGVSQNPRHKITKRGQNVTFRCDPISEHNRLYWYRQTLGQGPEFLTYFQNEAQLEKSRLLSDRFSAERPKGSFSTLEIQRTEQGDSAMYLCASSLSQGNEKLFFGSGTQLSVL.

This sequence joins TRBV5-1 and TRBJ1-1; 8 bases match TRBD1. CDR1 is SGHRS, CDR2 YFSETQ, per germline. CDR3 size: 14 residues. The junction had 12 bases not matched to a gene; V was cut back by 4 bases and J by 10 bases. The CDR3 spells CASSPRTGSLRAFF. DNA for the CDR3: TGCGCCAGCAGCCCGAGGACAGGGTCTCTAAGAGCTTTCTTT.

This sequence joins TRBV30 and TRBJ1-5, with 7 bases identical to TRBD1. Unmatched junction bases numbered 10, after V lost 1 base and J lost 7 bases. The CDR3 length is 15 residues. Germline assignment: CDR1 GTSNPN and CDR2 SVGIG (reference sequence). CDR3 residues: CAWSAQGRGEQPQHF. In DNA form, the CDR3 reads TGTGCCTGGAGTGCACAGGGGAGAGGGGAACAGCCCCAGCATTTT.

CDR3 sequence (DNA): TGTGCCAGCAGCTGGAGGATTGGGACAGGCCCCTTGAGAGCTTTCTTT. Translated, it gives CASSWRIGTGPLRAFF. This sequence joins TRBV11-2 and TRBJ1-1; 8 bases agree with TRBD1. V was clipped by 4 bases and J by 10 bases; unmatched bases: 17. Germline lookup yields CDR1 SGHAT and CDR2 FQNNGV. The CDR3 length is 16 residues.